Given below is one T cell receptor (beta chain) in context. The antigen it recognizes is unknown. Within one base of it there is no much larger clone, and no base qualities were kept. The CDR3 regions of human TCRbeta chains were analyzed by immunosequencing. The study's processing was this. TCRs in the repertoires were compared against a reference library of SARS-CoV-2-specific TCRs that had been generated with the MIRA antigen-specificity platform. Breadth was defined as the fraction of unique TCRs that were SARS-CoV-2-associated. Depth was defined as the fraction of total T cells that were SARS-CoV-2-associated. Using the MIRA data, each spike-specific TCR was mapped to the spike region that the TCR reacts to and placed in a CD4 or CD8 class. Log10-transformed breadth and depth values were compared by one-way ANOVA with Sidak's multiple comparisons tests. TCRdb provides this immuneACCESS table in a form limited to in-frame rearrangements. Some clones are lacking; in checked studies, under half of them reflect an unresolved V gene, and why the rest are absent is not known. The V and J calls and clone size come from that table; D and trimming were worked out from the DNA. This sample lists roughly 130,000 clones; around 94% were detected once. Of the sample, roughly 7.2% falls within the top ten clones.

V is reduced by 2 bases and J by 2 bases, leaving a spacing of 13 bases between them. Measured from the cysteine to the phenylalanine, the CDR3 is 16 residues long. The retained sequence is limited to the CDR3, 48 bases, with the frame set at the first base. The germline V gene provides CDR1 KGHDR and CDR2 SFDVKD. In light of the paper, this sample's time point label describes: baseline before first vaccination. Vaccinee samples came from UK trials COV001 and COV002, including a single-blind randomized controlled phase 2/3 trial of AZD1222 (ChAdOx1 nCoV-19) in healthy adults. For TCRbeta chain sequencing, PBMC samples from trial participants were taken at day 0 and at day 28 after the second dose. This specimen belongs to a study of T cell responses to AZD1222 COVID-19 vaccine (dated by TCRdb to the early 2020s). As for the study more broadly: Because spike-specific TCR depth and breadth did not differ between the two schedules, AZD1222 recipients who got a second dose at roughly 4 weeks were pooled with those who got a second dose at roughly 12 weeks. A total of more than 230 trial participants underwent TCR sequencing, of whom some 210 received two doses of AZD1222 and some 25 received two doses of the MenACWY control vaccine. Trial participants were enrolled by age into 18-55, 56-69 and 70-plus year subgroups, with roughly 160, 29 and 62 TCR-sequenced participants respectively.

Summary of the overall study and its limitations: In the small 56-69-year group, the increase in depth fell short of significance, most likely because of low power. Nearly half of unique spike-specific TCRs reportedly recognized epitopes outside regions mutated in the B.1.351 and B.1.1.7 variants. Conclusions about previously exposed vaccinees are limited, since just five or six AZD1222 recipients were seropositive for SARS-CoV-2 at baseline. No day 14 peak-response samples were available, so repertoires were characterized only after the peak T cell response. Participants were mostly white British and included more females than males, and it was suggested by the authors that clonal diversity may have been underestimated. After two AZD1222 doses, both the breadth and the depth of spike-specific TCRs were significantly higher than at day 0 and than in MenACWY recipients. The whole spike protein was spanned by vaccine-associated CD4 TCRs, and dominant responses were seen in regions 160-218 and 743-854.

This sequence was found in an adult in good health. The V and J segments used are TRBV24-1 and TRBJ2-3; the D match is possibly TRBD1 or TRBD2, with 7 bases aligned in each. This material consisted of peripheral blood, taken on day 0 of AZD1222 vaccination. The nucleotide sequence is TGTGCCACCAGTGATTGGGGAGGGACAGTCACAGATACGCAGTATTTT. This encodes CATSDWGGTVTDTQYF.